The T cell receptor beta chain described here comes from a study of blood T cells in healthy people across ages. Study outcomes and limitations: In long-lived donors, naive CD4+ cell counts and diversity exceeded those of aged donors. PBMC samples, being unsorted, prevented any conclusive comparison of naive and antigen-experienced cells.

It was with a sample-barcoded 5' primer and a J-beta primer mix that a second PCR of about 7 to 12 cycles was run. The template-switch adaptor, which had 12 random nucleotides, put a tag on each cDNA molecule. Each CDR3 protein gets one entry after TCRdb re-called the 5' RACE reads with MiXCR. Here the sample spans 1.5 million to 2 million distinct CDR3 sequences, 28% being singletons. Regarding this clonotype: Its antigen is undetermined.

The authors extracted at least 5 micrograms of total RNA per sample. The CDR3 has 16 residues. V was shortened by 5 bases and J by 4 bases, with 18 bases between the two germline ends. CDR1 is SEHNR and CDR2 is FQNEAQ in the germline V gene (reference sequence). The genes are TRBV7-9 and TRBJ1-5, with a possible D match to TRBD1 (5 bases). Source material: blood. The clonotype was recovered from a woman aged 25 to 45 in good health. DNA of the CDR3: TGTGCCAGCAGCCCAACGGACCCTGGGGGGAATCAGCCCCAGCATTTT. It encodes CASSPTDPGGNQPQHF. Using reference TRBV7-9 and TRBJ1-5 for the parts outside the CDR3, the full variable domain is DTGVSQNPRHKITKRGQNVTFRCDPISEHNRLYWYRQTLGQGPEFLTYFQNEAQLEKSRLLSDRFSAERPKGSFSTLEIQRTEQGDSAMYLCASSPTDPGGNQPQHFGDGTRLSIL.